These T cell receptor beta chains were read from a single sample in a study of OX40 agonist ivuxolimab in advanced cancers. The protocol was immunoSEQ multiplex PCR, while the TCRdb copy is restricted to in-frame clones and leaves out a portion. The data contain about 75,000 clones, 90% of them singletons. Material: CD4+ or CD8+ T cells sorted from blood, obtained in a trial of the OX40 agonist ivuxolimab. These TCRs come from an adult with an advanced solid tumor such as melanoma, head and neck, liver or kidney cancer. Each CDR3 is given with its conserved first and last residue.

V	J	CDR3
TRBV28	TRBJ2-3	CASSTITDTQYF
TRBV7-9	TRBJ1-5	CASSLGPGQPQHF
TRBV7-8	TRBJ1-5	CASSLAGVGTGQPQHF
TRBV10-1	TRBJ2-5	CASSPALETQYF
TRBV25-1	TRBJ2-6	CASIGAVGSGANVLTF
TRBV6-6	TRBJ1-1	CASSGGGETEAFF
TRBV5-6	TRBJ2-1	CASSLPPSVHSYNEQFF
TRBV21-1	TRBJ2-7	CARLQGGRNEQYF
TRBV7-2	TRBJ2-3	CASSLALGGTDTQYF
TRBV19	TRBJ2-5	CASSGPTGQTQYF
TRBV5-1	TRBJ2-7	CASRGTGVEQYF
TRBV9	TRBJ1-1	CASSVDDGRNTEAFF
TRBV5-4	TRBJ2-7	CASSLGLAEAYEQYF
TRBV7-2	TRBJ2-5	CASSFVEETQYF
TRBV29-1	TRBJ2-2	CSGTDTLGTGELFF
TRBV27	TRBJ1-6	CASRTGSSYNSPLHF
TRBV27	TRBJ2-3	CASRPMTRGLAGADTQYF
TRBV10-2	TRBJ1-1	CASSESVVTEAFF
TRBV13	TRBJ1-3	CASSLRSGGGGNTIYF
TRBV5-1	TRBJ2-1	CASLAGGNYNEQFF
TRBV18	TRBJ2-1	CASSQGLVAGNEQFF
TRBV11-2	TRBJ2-3	CASKGAGTSGGGTQYF
TRBV28	TRBJ2-7	CASTIAGQGTYEQYF
TRBV11-3	TRBJ2-7	CASSLDASLSYEQYF
TRBV7-2	TRBJ2-5	CASSLSSGGIQETQYF
TRBV5-3	TRBJ2-1	CASRVRLVNNEQFF
TRBV5-4	TRBJ1-4	CASSVTGVNEKLFF
TRBV6-5	TRBJ2-7	CASSFQFSSYEQYF
TRBV11-2	TRBJ2-7	CASSSVAERREEQYF
TRBV4-1	TRBJ2-7	CASSQGTRYEQYF
TRBV18	TRBJ2-2	CASSPPLGGMDTGELFF
TRBV11-2	TRBJ2-7	CASSRGGPSYF
TRBV28	TRBJ1-2	CASSTGTGGRGYTF
TRBV4-1	TRBJ1-6	CASSQEGREESPLHF
TRBV18	TRBJ2-1	CASSPTSGGANEQFF
TRBV11-2	TRBJ2-5	CASRNKTGLLYQETQYF
TRBV2	TRBJ1-4	CASSEDRVGEKLFF
TRBV30	TRBJ1-6	CAWMEEGVHSPLHF
TRBV10-1	TRBJ1-1	CASSRTGNTEAFF
TRBV18	TRBJ2-3	CASSSLRQGYFADTQYF
TRBV11-2	TRBJ2-1	CASSRPGQGVFNEQFF
TRBV25-1	TRBJ1-2	CASRDQASPNYGYTF
TRBV7-9	TRBJ2-5	CASQRGQGIEETQYF
TRBV20-1	TRBJ2-3	CSARDNREVYF
TRBV27	TRBJ2-2	CASSLGSVNTGELFF
TRBV6-6	TRBJ2-3	CASSPKASTDTQYF
TRBV4-3	TRBJ2-3	CASSQGNSGAEFTDTQYF
TRBV9	TRBJ2-5	CASSGGDRAQETQYF
TRBV19	TRBJ1-2	CASSITFGQNYGYTF
TRBV11-1	TRBJ2-1	CASSLGQGSYNEQFF
TRBV30	TRBJ2-7	CAWRGLAYEQYF